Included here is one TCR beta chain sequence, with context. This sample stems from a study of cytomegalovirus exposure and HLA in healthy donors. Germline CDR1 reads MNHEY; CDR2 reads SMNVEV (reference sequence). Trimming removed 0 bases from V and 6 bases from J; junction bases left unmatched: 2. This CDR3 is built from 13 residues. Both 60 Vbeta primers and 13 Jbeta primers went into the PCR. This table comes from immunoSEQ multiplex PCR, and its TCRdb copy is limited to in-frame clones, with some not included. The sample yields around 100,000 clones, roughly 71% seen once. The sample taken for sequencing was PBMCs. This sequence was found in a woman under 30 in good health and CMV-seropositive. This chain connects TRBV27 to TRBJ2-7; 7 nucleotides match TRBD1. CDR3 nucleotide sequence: TGTGCCAGCAGTTTATCGGGGACAGTCGAGCAGTACTTC. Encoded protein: CASSLSGTVEQYF.